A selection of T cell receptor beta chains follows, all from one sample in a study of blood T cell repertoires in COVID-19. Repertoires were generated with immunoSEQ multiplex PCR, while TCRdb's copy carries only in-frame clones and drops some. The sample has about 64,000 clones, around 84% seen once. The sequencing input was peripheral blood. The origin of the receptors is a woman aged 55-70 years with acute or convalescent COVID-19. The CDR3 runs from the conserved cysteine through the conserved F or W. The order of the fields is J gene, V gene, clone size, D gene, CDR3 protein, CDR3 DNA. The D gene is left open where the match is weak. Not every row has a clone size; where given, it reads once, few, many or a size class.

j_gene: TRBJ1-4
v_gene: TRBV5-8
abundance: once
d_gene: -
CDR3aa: CASSNGQIRGGEKLFF
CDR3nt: TGTGCCAGCAGCAATGGACAGATTCGAGGTGGGGAAAAACTGTTTTTT

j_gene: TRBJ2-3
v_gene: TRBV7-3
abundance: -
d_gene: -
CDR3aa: CASSHSVGDDTQYF
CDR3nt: TGTGCCAGCAGCCATAGCGTGGGTGACGATACGCAGTATTTT

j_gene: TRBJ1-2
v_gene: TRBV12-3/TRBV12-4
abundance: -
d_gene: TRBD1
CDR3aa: CASSRDSNYGYTF
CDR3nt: TGTGCCAGCAGCCGGGACAGTAACTATGGCTACACCTTC

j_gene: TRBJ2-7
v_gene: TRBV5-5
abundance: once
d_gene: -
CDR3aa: CASSSSGAYEQYF
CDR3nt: TGTGCCAGCAGCTCGTCGGGGGCCTACGAGCAGTACTTC

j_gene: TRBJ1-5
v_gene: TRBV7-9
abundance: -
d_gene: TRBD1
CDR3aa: CASSAGTGPQPQHF
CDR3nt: TGTGCCAGCAGCGCGGGGACAGGGCCTCAGCCCCAGCATTTT

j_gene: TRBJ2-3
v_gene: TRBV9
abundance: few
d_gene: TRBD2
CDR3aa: CASSLGGTSGDTQYF
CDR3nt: TGTGCCAGCAGCCTAGGTGGGACTAGCGGAGATACGCAGTATTTT

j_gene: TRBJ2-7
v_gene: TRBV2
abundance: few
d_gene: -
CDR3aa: CASRQSYEQYF
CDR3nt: TGTGCCAGCAGACAGTCCTACGAGCAGTACTTC

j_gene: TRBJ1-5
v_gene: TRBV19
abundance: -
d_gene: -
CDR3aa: CASSISSGNQPQHF
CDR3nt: TGTGCCAGTAGTATCTCATCAGGGAATCAGCCCCAGCATTTT

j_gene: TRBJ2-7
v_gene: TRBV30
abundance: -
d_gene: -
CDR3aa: CAWSQKEGYEQYF
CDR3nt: TGTGCCTGGAGCCAAAAGGAGGGCTACGAGCAGTACTTC

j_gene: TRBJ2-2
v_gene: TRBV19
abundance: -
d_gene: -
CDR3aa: CASTLMDSSNTGELFF
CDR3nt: TGTGCCAGTACCCTGATGGACAGTTCGAACACCGGGGAGCTGTTTTTT

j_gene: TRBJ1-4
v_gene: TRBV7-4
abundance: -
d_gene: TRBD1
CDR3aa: CASSHDRGREKLFF
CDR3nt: TGTGCCAGCAGCCATGACAGGGGGCGGGAAAAACTGTTTTTT

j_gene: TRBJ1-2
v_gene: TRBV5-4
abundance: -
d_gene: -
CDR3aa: CASSSMGLQGDGYTF
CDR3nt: TGTGCCAGCAGCTCGATGGGACTACAGGGTGACGGCTACACCTTC

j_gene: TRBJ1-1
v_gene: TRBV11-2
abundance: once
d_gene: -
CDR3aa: CASTLQGGTEAFF
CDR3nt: TGTGCCAGCACCCTACAGGGCGGCACTGAAGCTTTCTTT

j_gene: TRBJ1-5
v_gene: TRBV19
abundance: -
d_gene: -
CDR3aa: CASGTFLTSNQPQHF
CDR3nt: TGTGCCAGTGGGACTTTCCTAACCAGCAATCAGCCCCAGCATTTT

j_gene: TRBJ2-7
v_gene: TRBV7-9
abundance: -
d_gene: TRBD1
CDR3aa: CASSTWTGAKAEQYF
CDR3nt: TGTGCCAGCAGCACTTGGACAGGAGCAAAGGCCGAGCAGTACTTC

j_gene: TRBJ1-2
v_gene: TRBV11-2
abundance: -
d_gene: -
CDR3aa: CASSLGQSRGYTF
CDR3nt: TGTGCCAGCAGCTTAGGACAGTCAAGGGGCTACACCTTC

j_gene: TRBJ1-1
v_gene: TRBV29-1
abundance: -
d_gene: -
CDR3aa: CSVSEMNTEAFF
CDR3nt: TGCAGCGTTTCGGAGATGAACACTGAAGCTTTCTTT

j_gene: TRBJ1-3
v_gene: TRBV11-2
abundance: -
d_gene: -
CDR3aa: CASSLSSGRFGGTIYF
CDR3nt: TGTGCCAGCAGCTTATCATCAGGCAGGTTCGGTGGCACCATATATTTT

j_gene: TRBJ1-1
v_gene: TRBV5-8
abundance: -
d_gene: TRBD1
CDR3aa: CASRKTDRGSTEAFF
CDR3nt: TGTGCCAGCAGAAAGACGGACAGGGGGAGTACTGAAGCTTTCTTT

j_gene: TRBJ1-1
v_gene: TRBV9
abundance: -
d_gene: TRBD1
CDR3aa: CASSVGQGARTEAFF
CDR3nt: TGTGCCAGCAGCGTGGGACAGGGGGCGAGGACTGAAGCTTTCTTT

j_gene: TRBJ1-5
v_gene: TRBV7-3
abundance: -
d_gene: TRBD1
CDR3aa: CASSLTGGVNQPQHF
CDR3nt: TGTGCCAGCAGCCTGACAGGGGGCGTCAATCAGCCCCAGCATTTT

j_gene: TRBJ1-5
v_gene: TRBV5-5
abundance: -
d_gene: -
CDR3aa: CASSRDGDYNQPQHF
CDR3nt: TGTGCCAGCAGCCGGGACGGGGACTACAATCAGCCCCAGCATTTT

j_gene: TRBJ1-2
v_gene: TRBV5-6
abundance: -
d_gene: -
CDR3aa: CASSFEAGRSGGYTF
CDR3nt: TGTGCCAGCAGCTTTGAGGCAGGCCGTAGCGGGGGCTACACCTTC

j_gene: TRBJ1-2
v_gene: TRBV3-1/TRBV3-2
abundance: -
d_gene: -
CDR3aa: CASSPTPGQGGRQGYTF
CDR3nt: TGTGCCAGCAGCCCCACCCCGGGCCAGGGAGGACGCCAAGGCTACACCTTC

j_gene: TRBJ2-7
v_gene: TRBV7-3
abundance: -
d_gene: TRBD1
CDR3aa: CASSLRAGGPMYEQYF
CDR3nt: TGTGCCAGCAGCTTAAGGGCAGGGGGACCCATGTACGAGCAGTACTTC

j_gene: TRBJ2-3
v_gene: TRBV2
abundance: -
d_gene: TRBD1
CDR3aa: CASSPDRGRGDTQYF
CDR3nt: TGTGCCAGCAGTCCGGACAGGGGGCGAGGAGATACGCAGTATTTT

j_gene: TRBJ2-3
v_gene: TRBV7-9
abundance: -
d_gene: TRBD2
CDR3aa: CASSYAGGTDTQYF
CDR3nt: TGTGCCAGCAGTTATGCGGGGGGCACAGATACGCAGTATTTT

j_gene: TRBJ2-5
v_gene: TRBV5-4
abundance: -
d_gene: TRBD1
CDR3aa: CASSPGTAQETQYF
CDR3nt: TGTGCCAGCAGCCCCGGGACAGCACAAGAGACCCAGTACTTC

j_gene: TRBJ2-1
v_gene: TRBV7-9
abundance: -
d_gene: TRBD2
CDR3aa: CASSLSGGAIGEQFF
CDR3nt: TGTGCCAGCAGCTTATCGGGGGGGGCTATCGGTGAGCAGTTCTTC

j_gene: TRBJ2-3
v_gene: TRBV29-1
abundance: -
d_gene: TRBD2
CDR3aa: CSVGLALKATDTQYF
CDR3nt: TGCAGCGTTGGACTAGCGCTTAAGGCCACAGATACGCAGTATTTT

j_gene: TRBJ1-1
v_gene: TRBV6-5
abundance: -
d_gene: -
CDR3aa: CATHRRGEAFF
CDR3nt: TGTGCCACTCACAGGCGGGGTGAAGCTTTCTTT

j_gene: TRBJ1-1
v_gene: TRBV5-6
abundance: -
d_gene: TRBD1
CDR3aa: CASSLIRGRTEAFF
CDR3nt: TGTGCCAGCAGCTTGATCAGGGGGAGGACTGAAGCTTTCTTT

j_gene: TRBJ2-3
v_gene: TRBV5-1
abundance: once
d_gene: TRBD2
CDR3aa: CASSSRLAGGPVTDTQYF
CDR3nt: TGCGCCAGCAGCTCGCGACTAGCGGGGGGGCCTGTCACAGATACGCAGTATTTT

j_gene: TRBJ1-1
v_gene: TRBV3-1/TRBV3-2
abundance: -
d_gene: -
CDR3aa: CASSQEGEAFF
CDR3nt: TGTGCCAGCAGCCAAGAGGGAGAGGCTTTCTTT

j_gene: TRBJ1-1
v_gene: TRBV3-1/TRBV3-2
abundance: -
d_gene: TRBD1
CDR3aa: CASSHDDRGSTEAFF
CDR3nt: TGTGCCAGCAGCCATGATGACAGGGGGAGTACTGAAGCTTTCTTT

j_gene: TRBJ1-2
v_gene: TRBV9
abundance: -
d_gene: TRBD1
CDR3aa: CASSSTGDYGYTF
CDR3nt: TGTGCCAGCAGCTCTACAGGGGACTATGGCTACACCTTC

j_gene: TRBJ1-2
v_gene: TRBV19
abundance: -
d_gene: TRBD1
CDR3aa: CASSTGTGNYGYTF
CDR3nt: TGTGCCAGTAGTACCGGGACAGGGAACTATGGCTACACCTTC

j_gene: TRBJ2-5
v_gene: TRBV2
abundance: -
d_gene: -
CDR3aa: CASRPGVAETQYF
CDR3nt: TGTGCCAGCAGGCCAGGGGTTGCGGAGACCCAGTACTTC

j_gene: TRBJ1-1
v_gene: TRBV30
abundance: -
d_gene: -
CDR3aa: CAWTQENTEAFF
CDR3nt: TGTGCCTGGACCCAGGAGAACACTGAAGCTTTCTTT

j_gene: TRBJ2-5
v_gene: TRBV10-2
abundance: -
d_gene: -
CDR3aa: CASSGGPQETQYF
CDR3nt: TGCGCCAGCAGTGGGGGGCCCCAAGAGACCCAGTACTTC

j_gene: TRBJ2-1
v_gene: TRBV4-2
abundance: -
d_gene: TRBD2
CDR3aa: CASSQDGGASRYNEQFF
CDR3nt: TGTGCCAGCAGCCAAGACGGGGGGGCTTCAAGGTACAATGAGCAGTTCTTC

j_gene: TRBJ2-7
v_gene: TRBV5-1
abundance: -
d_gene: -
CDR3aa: CASRRTDTYEQYF
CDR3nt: TGCGCCAGCAGACGGACAGATACCTACGAGCAGTACTTC

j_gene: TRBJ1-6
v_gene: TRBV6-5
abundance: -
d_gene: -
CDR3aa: CASSYGGNYNSPLHF
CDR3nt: TGTGCCAGCAGTTACGGAGGGAACTATAATTCACCCCTCCACTTT

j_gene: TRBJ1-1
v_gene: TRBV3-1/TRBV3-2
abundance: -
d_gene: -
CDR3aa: CASSHLNGGEAFF
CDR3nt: TGTGCCAGCAGCCATTTAAACGGGGGTGAAGCTTTCTTT

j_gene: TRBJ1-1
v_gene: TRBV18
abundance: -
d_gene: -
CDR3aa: CASSPREGVPDTEAFF
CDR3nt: TGTGCCAGCTCACCACGAGAAGGGGTGCCCGACACTGAAGCTTTCTTT